This entry lists 23 T cell receptor beta chains sequenced from one sample in a study of T cell responses to AZD1222 COVID-19 vaccine. Generated by immunoSEQ multiplex PCR, the TCRdb table keeps only in-frame clones and is missing some. The sample has some 110,000 clones, 92% seen once. Material: peripheral blood, obtained on day 0 of AZD1222 vaccination. Receptor source: an adult in good health.

This clone occurred once. The gene calls are TRBV6-5 and TRBJ2-7; the D gene is possibly TRBD1 (5 bases). Germline CDR1 reads MNHEY; CDR2 reads SVGAGI. The CDR3 is 11 residues long. V was clipped by 8 bases and J by 7 bases, with 12 bases between them. The CDR3 nucleotides read TGTGCCAGCCAGACAGTCCCGGAGCAGTACTTC. Translated: CASQTVPEQYF.

The rearrangement uses TRBV5-1 and TRBJ2-3, with TRBD1 matching 10 bases. The germline V gene encodes CDR1 SGHRS and CDR2 YFSETQ. V dropped 4 bases and J dropped 4; count of bases not matched to a gene: 6. CDR3 length: 15 residues. The CDR3 coding sequence is TGCGCCAGCAGCGATGGACAGGGGGAGGCAGATACGCAGTATTTT. It yields the protein CASSDGQGEADTQYF.

The chain couples TRBV5-1 to TRBJ2-3, with a possible D match to TRBD2 (5 bases). The V end lost 7 bases, the J end lost 6 bases, and 18 bases lay between the germline ends. Germline CDR1 and CDR2: SGHRS and YFSETQ. CDR3 size: 14 residues. Written as DNA, the CDR3 is TGCGCCAGCGGCCCCGAGCGGCCCAGTGATACGCAGTATTTT. As protein: CASGPERPSDTQYF. Supplemented by reference TRBV5-1 and TRBJ2-3, the full variable domain reads KAGVTQTPRYLIKTRGQQVTLSCSPISGHRSVSWYQQTPGQGLQFLFEYFSETQRNKGNFPGRFSGRQFSNSRSEMNVSTLELGDSALYLCASGPERPSDTQYFGPGTRLTVL.

This sequence joins TRBV11-2 and TRBJ2-1, with a possible D match to TRBD1 (6 bases). The V end lost 6 bases, the J end lost 7 bases, and 10 bases lay between the germline ends. This CDR3 comprises 12 residues. Germline CDR1 is SGHAT and CDR2 is FQNNGV. In DNA form, the CDR3 reads TGTGCCAGCAGTCCGACAGGAAATGAGCAGTTCTTC. Encoded protein: CASSPTGNEQFF.

This chain uses TRBV11-1 with TRBJ2-7, with D unclear. CDR1 is SGHAT and CDR2 is FQDESV in the germline V gene (reference sequence). With 5 bases removed from V and 7 bases from J, the gap between germline ends came to 21 bases. The CDR3 consists of 15 residues. CDR3 protein: CASSASSISLGEQYF. The CDR3 bases are TGTGCCAGCAGCGCGAGCAGCATCTCCCTGGGGGAGCAGTACTTC.

In DNA, the CDR3 is TGTGCCAGCAGTTACTCGAGACCAGGCACTGAAGCTTTCTTT. This encodes CASSYSRPGTEAFF. The rearrangement links TRBV6-6 to TRBJ1-1; D is unclear. CDR3 length: 14 residues. Trimming removed 0 bases at V and 4 bases at J, with 9 bases between. Germline CDR1 and CDR2: MNHNY and SVGAGI (reference sequence).

This chain uses TRBV4-3 with TRBJ2-5; 8 nucleotides align to TRBD1. The CDR3 is made up of 15 amino acids. Germline CDR1 reads LGHNA; CDR2 reads YSLEER. The junction had 6 bases not matched to a gene; V was cut back by 0 bases and J by 6 bases. The CDR3 protein is CASSQDPDRGKTQYF. In nucleotides, the CDR3 is TGCGCCAGCAGCCAAGACCCCGACAGGGGAAAGACCCAGTACTTC.

This sequence joins TRBV5-6 and TRBJ2-1; D gene unclear. Trimming stripped 3 bases from V and 0 bases from J, with 19 bases between. CDR1 is SGHDT, CDR2 YYEEEE, per germline. The CDR3 is 18 residues long. Here the CDR3 reads CASSSLQAGPNSYNEQFF. The CDR3 DNA sequence: TGTGCCAGCAGCTCGCTGCAGGCAGGCCCGAACTCCTACAATGAGCAGTTCTTC. Using reference TRBV5-6 and TRBJ2-1 for the parts outside the CDR3, the full variable domain is DAGVTQSPTHLIKTRGQQVTLRCSPKSGHDTVSWYQQALGQGPQFIFQYYEEEERQRGNFPDRFSGHQFPNYSSELNVNALLLGDSALYLCASSSLQAGPNSYNEQFFGPGTRLTVL.

The chain recombines TRBV24-1 with TRBJ2-1, with 9 positions matching TRBD1. Germline V gene lookup returns CDR1 KGHDR and CDR2 SFDVKD. The V gene end was trimmed by 4 bases and the J gene end by 9 bases; junction bases not matched to a gene: 6. The CDR3 spans 14 residues. The chain's CDR3 is CATSDPGTGSEQFF. Written as DNA, the CDR3 is TGTGCCACCAGTGACCCCGGGACAGGGTCTGAGCAGTTCTTC.

V and J are TRBV28 and TRBJ2-7; 7 bases map to TRBD1. Germline assignment: CDR1 MDHEN and CDR2 SYDVKM. Unmatched junction bases numbered 12, after V lost 7 bases and J lost 3 bases. The CDR3 spans 15 residues. DNA of the CDR3: TGTGCCAGCACCTCCTCAGGCGCAGGGGGCTACGAGCAGTACGTC. This translates into CASTSSGAGGYEQYV.

This rearrangement joins TRBV12-3 or TRBV12-4 to TRBJ1-2, with 8 positions matching TRBD1. The V gene end was trimmed by 6 bases and the J gene end by 5 bases; junction bases not matched to a gene: 2. The CDR3 has 12 amino acids. CDR3 region: CASRTGEYGYTF. CDR3 sequence (DNA): TGTGCCAGCAGGACAGGGGAGTATGGCTACACCTTC.

This chain links TRBV7-9 with TRBJ2-2; D ambiguous. Germline values: CDR1 SEHNR, CDR2 FQNEAQ (reference sequence). Trimming removed 5 bases from V and 1 base from J, with 5 bases in between. The CDR3 contains 13 residues. The CDR3 DNA is TGTGCCAGCAGCGGACGGAACACCGGGGAGCTGTTTTTT. This gives the protein CASSGRNTGELFF. Filled out from reference TRBV7-9 and TRBJ2-2, the complete variable domain reads DTGVSQNPRHKITKRGQNVTFRCDPISEHNRLYWYRQTLGQGPEFLTYFQNEAQLEKSRLLSDRFSAERPKGSFSTLEIQRTEQGDSAMYLCASSGRNTGELFFGEGSRLTVL.

V is TRBV4-3 and J is TRBJ2-1; D is undetermined. Germline CDR1 LGHNA, CDR2 YSLEER. The CDR3 runs 15 residues. Trimming removed 0 bases at V and 4 bases at J, with 10 bases between. As DNA, the CDR3 is TGCGCCAGCAGCCAAGAATCGGTAGAGTACAATGAGCAGTTCTTC. It codes for CASSQESVEYNEQFF.

The chain joins TRBV10-2 to TRBJ2-7; 11 bases agree with TRBD2. CDR1 WSHSY and CDR2 SAAADI come from the germline V gene. Trimming removed 7 bases from V and 2 bases from J; junction bases left unmatched: 1. The CDR3 runs to 13 residues. For the CDR3, the DNA is TGCGCCAGCATTAGCGGGGGGGCCTACGAGCAGTACTTC. Its protein is CASISGGAYEQYF.

This chain's CDR3 is CASSATRDSQETQYF. The CDR3 DNA sequence: TGTGCCAGCAGCGCAACTCGGGACAGTCAAGAGACCCAGTACTTC. This sequence joins TRBV7-2 and TRBJ2-5; TRBD1 aligns across 7 bases. This CDR3 region has 15 residues. Germline V lookup: CDR1 SGHTA, CDR2 FQGNSA. V lost 5 bases to trimming and J lost 2 bases; unmatched junction nucleotides: 8.

This sequence joins TRBV7-2 and TRBJ1-1; TRBD1 is a possible D gene (6 bases). Between the trimmed V and J ends, which lost 5 bases and 0 bases, there was a span of 13 bases. This CDR3 region has 15 residues. CDR1 SGHTA and CDR2 FQGNSA come from the germline V gene. The CDR3 bases are TGTGCCAGCAGCCCCCCAGGGGCCCTGAACACTGAAGCTTTCTTT. Translating it yields CASSPPGALNTEAFF.

The chain uses TRBV28 and TRBJ1-4; 7 positions agree with TRBD1. The V gene's germline CDR1 is MDHEN and CDR2 SYDVKM. This CDR3 has 14 residues. J was trimmed by 5 bases and V by 6 bases; bases with no gene match: 6. CDR3 sequence (DNA): TGTGCCAGCAGAACCCAGGGGGGAAATGAAAAACTGTTTTTT. Encoded protein: CASRTQGGNEKLFF.

The J gene is TRBJ1-2, the V gene TRBV5-4, with 10 bases that match TRBD1. V trimming: 3 bases; J trimming: 6 bases; junction bases outside the gene matches: 5. The CDR3 consists of 14 residues. Germline CDR1 SGHNT, CDR2 YYREEE (reference sequence). The CDR3 reads CASSSDRGIDGYTF. The CDR3 region has the DNA TGTGCCAGCAGCTCGGACAGGGGGATCGATGGCTACACCTTC.

The chain carries TRBV9 and TRBJ2-1, with D unresolved. Per the germline V gene, CDR1 is SGDLS and CDR2 is YYNGEE. This CDR3 is built from 13 residues. With 0 bases removed from V and 3 bases from J, the gap between germline ends came to 4 bases. This CDR3 is CASSVDYYNEQFF. The CDR3 DNA reads TGTGCCAGCAGCGTAGATTACTACAATGAGCAGTTCTTC.

This chain uses TRBV2 with TRBJ1-2, with 10 bases that match TRBD1. The CDR3 is 12 residues long. Looked up from germline, CDR1 is SNHLY and CDR2 is FYNNEI. Unmatched junction bases numbered 2, after V lost 8 bases and J lost 5 bases. The CDR3 DNA follows: TGTGCCAGCGGACAGGGGGGGTATGGCTACACCTTC. Amino acids: CASGQGGYGYTF.

The chain combines TRBV5-1 with TRBJ1-1; 10 nucleotides line up with TRBD1. The CDR3 covers 15 residues. The V gene's germline CDR1 is SGHRS and CDR2 YFSETQ. J gave up 4 bases and V 3 bases, and 6 bases lay outside the gene matches. CDR3 coding DNA: TGCGCCAGCAGCTACCTAAGGACAGGGGGCACTGAAGCTTTCTTT. The encoded protein is CASSYLRTGGTEAFF.

DNA for the CDR3: TGTGCCAGCCAGTCGGGACAGGGTCTTGGAAAACTGTTTTTT. The encoded protein is CASQSGQGLGKLFF. This chain links TRBV6-5 with TRBJ1-4; 9 bases are a match to TRBD1. Trimming at V came to 8 bases and at J to 10 bases, leaving 11 bases not matched to a gene. This CDR3 has 14 residues. The V gene's germline CDR1 is MNHEY and CDR2 SVGAGI.

The chain couples TRBV5-6 to TRBJ1-4, with D uncertain. The CDR3 extends over 15 amino acids. Trimming took 1 base from V and 4 from J, leaving 11 bases between them. The germline CDR1 and CDR2 sequences are SGHDT and YYEEEE. CDR3 bases: TGTGCCAGCAGCTTGTACGAAGGGTATAATGAAAAACTGTTTTTT. This translates into CASSLYEGYNEKLFF. The entire variable domain, with the rest obtained from reference TRBV5-6 and TRBJ1-4, is as follows: DAGVTQSPTHLIKTRGQQVTLRCSPKSGHDTVSWYQQALGQGPQFIFQYYEEEERQRGNFPDRFSGHQFPNYSSELNVNALLLGDSALYLCASSLYEGYNEKLFFGSGTQLSVL.